Presented here are 5 T cell receptor beta chains from one specimen sequenced in a study of OX40 agonist ivuxolimab in advanced cancers. Here immunoSEQ multiplex PCR was the method, and the copy in TCRdb shows in-frame clones only, minus some. The sample contains under 25,000 clones, around 80% of which appear only once. Sequenced here: CD4+ or CD8+ T cells sorted from blood, sampled in a trial of the OX40 agonist ivuxolimab. The receptor set was obtained from an adult with an advanced solid tumor such as melanoma, head and neck, liver or kidney cancer.

The chain combines TRBV5-8 with TRBJ2-3; D gene uncertain. V lost 2 bases and J 2 bases, leaving 15 bases between the germline ends. Germline lookup yields CDR1 SGHTS and CDR2 YDEGEE. This CDR3 spans 16 amino acids. Here the CDR3 DNA reads TGTGCCAGCAGCTTAAGTTCGGCTATACACACAGATACGCAGTATTTT. Its translation is CASSLSSAIHTDTQYF.

The chain employs TRBV13 and TRBJ2-1, with 10 bases matching TRBD2. Germline V gene sequence: CDR1 PRHDT, CDR2 FYEKMQ (reference sequence). V shed 0 bases, J shed 3 bases, and the junction held 5 bases outside the gene matches. The CDR3 spans 17 residues. The DNA for the CDR3 is TGTGCCAGCAGCTTAGGGCTAGCGGGAGAATACTACAATGAGCAGTTCTTC. Protein product: CASSLGLAGEYYNEQFF.

The rearrangement links TRBV19 to TRBJ2-7, with 8 bases that match TRBD2. Germline V CDR1 and CDR2: LNHDA, SQIVND (reference sequence). V gave up 3 bases and J gave up 0 bases; unmatched junction bases: 4. CDR3 length: 15 amino acids. The CDR3 reads CASSITGGPSYEQYF. DNA for the CDR3: TGTGCCAGTAGTATTACGGGAGGGCCCTCCTACGAGCAGTACTTC. Based on the CDR3 plus reference TRBV19 and TRBJ2-7, the full variable domain is DGGITQSPKYLFRKEGQNVTLSCEQNLNHDAMYWYRQDPGQGLRLIYYSQIVNDFQKGDIAEGYSVSREKKESFPLTVTSAQKNPTAFYLCASSITGGPSYEQYFGPGTRLTVT.

The chain couples TRBV4-3 to TRBJ1-4; no clear D. The V and J ends lost 1 base and 8 bases respectively, with 14 bases between them. Germline V gene data show CDR1 as LGHNA and CDR2 as YSLEER. This CDR3 has 15 residues. The CDR3 loop is CASSQGMGLLEKLFF. The CDR3 DNA is TGCGCCAGCAGCCAAGGCATGGGCCTCTTAGAAAAACTGTTTTTT.

This rearrangement joins TRBV7-8 to TRBJ2-3; tentatively, D is TRBD1 (6 bases). CDR1 and CDR2 from the germline V gene are SGHVS and FQNEAQ. The CDR3 loop spans 15 amino acids. Trimming took off 1 base at V and 6 bases at J, with 14 bases between the two ends. The CDR3 bases are TGTGCCAGCAGCTTAGTTGGACAGTTTGCGGATACGCAGTATTTT. The encoded protein is CASSLVGQFADTQYF. The full variable domain, with the rest looked up from reference TRBV7-8 and TRBJ2-3, is GAGVSQSPRYKVAKRGQDVALRCDPISGHVSLFWYQQALGQGPEFLTYFQNEAQLDKSGLPSDRFFAERPEGSVSTLKIQRTQQEDSAVYLCASSLVGQFADTQYFGPGTRLTVL.